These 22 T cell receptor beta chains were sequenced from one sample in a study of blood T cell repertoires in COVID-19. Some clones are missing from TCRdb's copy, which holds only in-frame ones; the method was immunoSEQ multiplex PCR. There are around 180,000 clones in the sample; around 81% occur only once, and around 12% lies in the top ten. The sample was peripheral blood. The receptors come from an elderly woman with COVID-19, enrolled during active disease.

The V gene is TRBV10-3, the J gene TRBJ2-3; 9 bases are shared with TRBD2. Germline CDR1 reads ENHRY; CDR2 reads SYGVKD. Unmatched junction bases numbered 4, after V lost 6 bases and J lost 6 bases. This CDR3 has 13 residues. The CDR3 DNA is TGTGCCATCAGGGGACTAGCCCCCGATACGCAGTATTTT. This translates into CAIRGLAPDTQYF.

The CDR3 DNA follows: TGTGCCAGCAGCTCCTTAGCGGGAGGAGTTTACAATGAGCAGTTCTTC. Translation gives CASSSLAGGVYNEQFF. V usage is TRBV7-9 and J usage is TRBJ2-1; 10 nucleotides align to TRBD2. The J segment lost 4 bases and the V segment lost 4 bases, leaving 7 bases of the junction unmatched. CDR1 and CDR2 (germline): SEHNR, FQNEAQ (reference sequence). This CDR3 is 16 amino acids long.

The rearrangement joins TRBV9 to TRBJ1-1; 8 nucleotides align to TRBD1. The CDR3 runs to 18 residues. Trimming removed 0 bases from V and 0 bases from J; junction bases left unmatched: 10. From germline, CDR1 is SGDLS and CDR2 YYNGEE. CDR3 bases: TGTGCCAGCAGCGTAGACGTCGGGTGGACAGGGATGAACACTGAAGCTTTCTTT. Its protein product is CASSVDVGWTGMNTEAFF.

The CDR3 loop is CASSLSGGSEQYF. The DNA for the CDR3 is TGTGCCAGCAGTCTTAGCGGGGGGTCCGAGCAGTACTTC. This chain links TRBV25-1 with TRBJ2-7, with 10 positions matching TRBD2. Germline CDR1 and CDR2: MGHDK and SYGVNS. V was pared by 5 bases and J by 6 bases, with 4 bases of the junction left unmatched. The CDR3 is 13 residues long.

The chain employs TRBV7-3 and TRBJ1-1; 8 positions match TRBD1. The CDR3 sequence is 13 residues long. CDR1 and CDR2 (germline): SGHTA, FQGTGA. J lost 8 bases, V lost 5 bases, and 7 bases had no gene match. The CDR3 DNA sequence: TGTGCCAGCAGCCCCACCGGGACAGGAGAAGCTTTCTTT. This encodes CASSPTGTGEAFF.

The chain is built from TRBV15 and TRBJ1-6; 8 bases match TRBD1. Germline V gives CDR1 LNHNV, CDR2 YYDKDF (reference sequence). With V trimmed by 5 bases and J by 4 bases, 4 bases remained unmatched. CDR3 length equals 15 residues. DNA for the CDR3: TGTGCCACCAGCTTTACAGGGGGATATAATTCACCCCTCCACTTT. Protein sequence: CATSFTGGYNSPLHF.

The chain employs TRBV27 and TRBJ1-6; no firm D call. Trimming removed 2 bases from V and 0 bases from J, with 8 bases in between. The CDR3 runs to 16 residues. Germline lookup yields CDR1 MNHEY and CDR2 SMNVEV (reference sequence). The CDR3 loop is CASSLAHFSYNSPLHF. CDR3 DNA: TGTGCCAGCAGTTTAGCGCACTTCTCCTATAATTCACCCCTCCACTTT.

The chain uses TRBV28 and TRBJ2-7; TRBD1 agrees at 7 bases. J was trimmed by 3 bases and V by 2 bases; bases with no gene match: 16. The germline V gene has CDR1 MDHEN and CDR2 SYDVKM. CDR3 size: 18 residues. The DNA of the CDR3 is TGTGCCAGCAGTTTACCCACAAGGGGGCATCAAGAGGTCTACGAGCAGTACTTC. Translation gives CASSLPTRGHQEVYEQYF.

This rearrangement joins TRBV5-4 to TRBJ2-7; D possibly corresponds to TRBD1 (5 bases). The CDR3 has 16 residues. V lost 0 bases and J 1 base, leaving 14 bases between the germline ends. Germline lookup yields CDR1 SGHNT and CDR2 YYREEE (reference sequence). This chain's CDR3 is CASSLEFDSPSYEQYF. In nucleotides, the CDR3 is TGTGCCAGCAGCTTGGAATTCGACAGCCCTTCCTACGAGCAGTACTTC.

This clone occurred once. This chain's CDR3 is CANPTPRGLYEQYF. CDR3 coding DNA: TGCGCCAACCCGACGCCCCGGGGACTCTACGAGCAGTACTTC. This chain uses TRBV10-1 with TRBJ2-7, with D possibly TRBD2 on 6 matching bases. The ends were cut back, 10 bases at V and 3 bases at J, with 19 bases in the middle. The CDR3 spans 14 residues. Looked up from germline, CDR1 is WNHNN and CDR2 is SYGVQD (reference sequence).

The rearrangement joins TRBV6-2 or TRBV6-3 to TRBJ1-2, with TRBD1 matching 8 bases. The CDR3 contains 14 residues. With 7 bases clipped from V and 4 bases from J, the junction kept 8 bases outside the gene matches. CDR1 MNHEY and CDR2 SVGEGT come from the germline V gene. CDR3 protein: CASTYSTGAYGYTF. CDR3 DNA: TGTGCCAGCACTTATTCGACAGGGGCCTATGGCTACACCTTC.

CDR3 nucleotide sequence: TGTGCCAGCAGTCCCAAATCCTCCGGGTATGGCTACACCTTC. Protein product: CASSPKSSGYGYTF. The chain joins TRBV6-5 to TRBJ1-2; D gene unclear. The V end was cut by 5 bases, the J end by 5 bases, with 15 bases between. CDR3 length equals 14 residues. Germline V CDR1 and CDR2: MNHEY, SVGAGI.

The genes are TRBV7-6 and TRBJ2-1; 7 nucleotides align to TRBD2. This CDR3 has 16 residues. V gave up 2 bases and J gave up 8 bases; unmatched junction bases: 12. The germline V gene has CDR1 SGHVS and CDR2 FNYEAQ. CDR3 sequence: CASSLTAGVGGDEQFF. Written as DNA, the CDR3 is TGTGCCAGCAGCTTAACGGCGGGAGTAGGCGGCGATGAGCAGTTCTTC.

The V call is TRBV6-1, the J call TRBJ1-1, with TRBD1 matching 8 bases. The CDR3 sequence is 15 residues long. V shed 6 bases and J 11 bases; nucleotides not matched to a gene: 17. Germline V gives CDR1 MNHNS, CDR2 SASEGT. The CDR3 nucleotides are TGTGCCAGCAGCTCACCGCGACAGGGGCCCAAGGAGGCTTTCTTT. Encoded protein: CASSSPRQGPKEAFF.

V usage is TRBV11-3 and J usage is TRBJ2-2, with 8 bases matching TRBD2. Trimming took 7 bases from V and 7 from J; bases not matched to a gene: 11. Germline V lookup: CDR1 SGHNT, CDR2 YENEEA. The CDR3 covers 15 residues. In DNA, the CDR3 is TGTGCCAGCACCGCGGGGGGATGGAGTCGCGGGGAGCTGTTTTTT. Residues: CASTAGGWSRGELFF.

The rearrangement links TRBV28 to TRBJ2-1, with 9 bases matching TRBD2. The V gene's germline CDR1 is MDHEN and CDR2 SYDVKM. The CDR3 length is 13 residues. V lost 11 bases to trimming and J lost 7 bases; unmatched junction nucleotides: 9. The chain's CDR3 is CAHTGTSRNEQFF. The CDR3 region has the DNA TGTGCCCATACCGGGACTAGCAGGAATGAGCAGTTCTTC. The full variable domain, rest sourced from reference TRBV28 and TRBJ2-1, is DVKVTQSSRYLVKRTGEKVFLECVQDMDHENMFWYRQDPGLGLRLIYFSYDVKMKEKGDIPEGYSVSREKKERFSLILESASTNQTSMYLCAHTGTSRNEQFFGPGTRLTVL.

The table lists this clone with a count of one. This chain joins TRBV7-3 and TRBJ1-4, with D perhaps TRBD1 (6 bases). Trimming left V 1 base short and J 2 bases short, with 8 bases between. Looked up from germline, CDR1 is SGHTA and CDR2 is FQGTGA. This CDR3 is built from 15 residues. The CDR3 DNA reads TGTGCCAGCAGCTTAATGGGGGCGACTAATGAAAAACTGTTTTTT. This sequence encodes CASSLMGATNEKLFF. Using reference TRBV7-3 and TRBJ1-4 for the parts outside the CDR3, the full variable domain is GAGVSQTPSNKVTEKGKYVELRCDPISGHTALYWYRQSLGQGPEFLIYFQGTGAADDSGLPNDRFFAVRPEGSVSTLKIQRTERGDSAVYLCASSLMGATNEKLFFGSGTQLSVL.

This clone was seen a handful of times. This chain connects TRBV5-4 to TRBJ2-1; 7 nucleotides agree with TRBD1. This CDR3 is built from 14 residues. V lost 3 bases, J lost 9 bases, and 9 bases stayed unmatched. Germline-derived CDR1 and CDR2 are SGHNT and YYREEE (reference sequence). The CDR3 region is CASSWGQSVGEQFF. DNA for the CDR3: TGTGCCAGCAGCTGGGGACAGTCGGTGGGTGAGCAGTTCTTC.

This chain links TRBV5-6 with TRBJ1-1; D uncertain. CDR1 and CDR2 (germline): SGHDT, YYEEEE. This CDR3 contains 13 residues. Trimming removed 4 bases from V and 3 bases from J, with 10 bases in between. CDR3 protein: CASSLRVHTEAFF. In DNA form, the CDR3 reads TGTGCCAGCAGCCTCCGGGTCCACACTGAAGCTTTCTTT.

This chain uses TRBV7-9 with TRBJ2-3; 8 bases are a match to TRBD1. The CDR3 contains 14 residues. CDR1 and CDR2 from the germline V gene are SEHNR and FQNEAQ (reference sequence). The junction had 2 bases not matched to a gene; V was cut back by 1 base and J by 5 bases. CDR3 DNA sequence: TGTGCCAGCAGCTTAGTACAGGGGGTAGATACGCAGTATTTT. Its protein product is CASSLVQGVDTQYF.

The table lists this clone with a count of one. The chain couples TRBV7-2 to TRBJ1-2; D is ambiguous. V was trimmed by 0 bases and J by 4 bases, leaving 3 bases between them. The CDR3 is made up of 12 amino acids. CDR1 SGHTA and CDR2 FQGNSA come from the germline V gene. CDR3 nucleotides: TGTGCCAGCAGCTTAGCGAGCTATGGCTACACCTTC. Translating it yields CASSLASYGYTF.

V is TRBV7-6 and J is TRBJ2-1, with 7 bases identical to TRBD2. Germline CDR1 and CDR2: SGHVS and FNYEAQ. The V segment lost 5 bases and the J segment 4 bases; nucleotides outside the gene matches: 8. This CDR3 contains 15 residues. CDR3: CASSRWREKYNEQFF. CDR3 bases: TGTGCCAGCAGCCGATGGCGGGAGAAGTACAATGAGCAGTTCTTC.